One and the same sample provided the 12 T cell receptor beta chains below, sequenced in a study of early T cells in non-severe SARS-CoV-2 infection (dated by TCRdb to about 2021). The protocol used for the library was 5' RACE. Sequencing was performed on a NextSeq 500. TCRdb reworked the public reads: Q25 trimming with fastp, MiXCR clone assembly, productive beta chains retained. Each entry is one CDR3 protein sequence, shown with its most common DNA and genes. The sample profile shows roughly 55,000 distinct CDR3 sequences; approximately 6.7% of them were found once. Clones ranked in the top ten supply under 5% of the sample. The specimen was whole blood. All receptors come from an adult who was a healthcare worker with PCR-confirmed SARS-CoV-2 infection or an uninfected control (not recorded which).

In this sample, this clonotype turned up many times. This chain links TRBV7-3 with TRBJ1-5; the match to TRBD1 covers 7 bases. The CDR3 contains 15 residues. CDR1 is SGHTA and CDR2 is FQGTGA in the germline V gene. V was clipped by 4 bases and J by 2 bases; unmatched bases: 5. CDR3 DNA: TGTGCCAGCAGCTCCAGGACAGGTCGCAATCAGCCCCAGCATTTT. It yields the protein CASSSRTGRNQPQHF.

This clonotype was found many times. The junction and the germline gene differ at one end; a read error may be behind it. This chain uses TRBV7-8 with TRBJ2-7; the D gene is possibly TRBD1 (6 bases). The V gene's germline CDR1 is SGHVS and CDR2 FQNEAQ. This CDR3 region has 12 residues. CDR3 nucleotides: TGTGCCAGCAGCTTGGCCTCAGGACAGTTCCACTTC. It translates to CASSLASGQFHF.

J is TRBJ2-3 and V is TRBV12-3 or TRBV12-4; 8 nucleotides agree with TRBD1. The trim removed 5 bases at V and 2 bases at J, leaving 6 bases unmatched. This CDR3 has 15 amino acids. The CDR3 sequence is CASSIGQGVTDTQYF. DNA of the CDR3: TGTGCCAGCAGTATCGGACAGGGTGTCACAGATACGCAGTATTTT.

This clonotype showed up many times. The chain recombines TRBV4-2 with TRBJ2-3, with 10 bases fitting TRBD1. This CDR3 is 15 amino acids long. Germline V gives CDR1 LGHNA, CDR2 YNFKEQ. V lost 6 bases to trimming and J lost 10 bases; unmatched junction nucleotides: 13. Here the CDR3 DNA reads TGTGCCAGCAGTCGCCTAGAGACAGGGGGCCCCCCGCAGTATTTT. Translated: CASSRLETGGPPQYF.

This clonotype was seen a handful of times. This chain joins TRBV5-5 and TRBJ2-7, with 9 bases matching TRBD1. Unmatched junction bases numbered 8, after V lost 2 bases and J lost 2 bases. The germline V gene has CDR1 SGHKS and CDR2 YYEKEE (reference sequence). This CDR3 has 16 amino acids. This CDR3 is CASSFTGTGTPYEQYF. In DNA, the CDR3 is TGTGCCAGCAGCTTCACCGGGACAGGGACACCCTACGAGCAGTACTTC. Using reference TRBV5-5 and TRBJ2-7 for the parts outside the CDR3, the full variable domain is DAGVTQSPTHLIKTRGQQVTLRCSPISGHKSVSWYQQVLGQGPQFIFQYYEKEERGRGNFPDRFSARQFPNYSSELNVNALLLGDSALYLCASSFTGTGTPYEQYFGPGTRLTVT.

This clonotype was observed at least ten times. V gene TRBV7-9 combines with J gene TRBJ2-5; D assignment may be TRBD1 or TRBD2 (5 bases each). V was clipped by 4 bases and J by 1 base, with 10 bases between them. The CDR3 loop spans 14 amino acids. Germline assignment: CDR1 SEHNR and CDR2 FQNEAQ (reference sequence). CDR3 nucleotides: TGTGCCAGCAGCTCAACGGGGCGCCAAGAGACCCAGTACTTC. Translating gives CASSSTGRQETQYF.

CDR3 residues: CASSTPRSQANYGYTF. In DNA, the CDR3 is TGTGCCAGCAGTACACCCAGGAGCCAAGCTAACTATGGCTACACCTTC. The chain links TRBV6-5 to TRBJ1-2; no firm D call. CDR1 is MNHEY, CDR2 SVGAGI, per germline. Trimming stripped 5 bases from V and 0 bases from J, with 16 bases between. CDR3 size: 16 residues.

This clonotype occurred a few times. The rearrangement links TRBV4-2 to TRBJ2-7; perhaps TRBD1 as D (5 bases). Germline loops: CDR1 LGHNA, CDR2 YNFKEQ. V was clipped by 1 base and J by 3 bases, with 7 bases between them. This CDR3 has 13 residues. The CDR3 reads CASSQVRGYEQYF. Here the CDR3 DNA reads TGTGCCAGCAGCCAAGTAAGGGGCTACGAGCAGTACTTC.

The V call is TRBV19, the J call TRBJ1-5, with D unclear. V was shortened by 3 bases and J by 3 bases, with 9 bases between the two germline ends. CDR1 is LNHDA, CDR2 SQIVND, per germline (reference sequence). The CDR3 has 14 residues. CDR3 DNA sequence: TGTGCCAGTAGTATTTCAGGCCACAATCAGCCCCAGCATTTT. Amino acid sequence: CASSISGHNQPQHF.

This chain connects TRBV12-3 or TRBV12-4 to TRBJ1-3, with a possible D match to TRBD1 (6 bases). This CDR3 has 14 amino acids. Deletions cut 7 bases from V and 0 bases from J, with 10 bases between. CDR3 DNA sequence: TGTGCCAGCACTACGGACAGCTCTGGAAACACCATATATTTT. Its translation is CASTTDSSGNTIYF.

Note on this clonotype: At one end the junction does not follow the germline gene, possibly because of a read error. The gene calls are TRBV5-4 and TRBJ1-1, with D possibly matching TRBD1 (5 bases). Germline V gives CDR1 SGHNT, CDR2 YYREEE (reference sequence). This CDR3 has 14 amino acids. The CDR3 here is CAGSLAGWWAEAFF. The CDR3 bases are TGTGCCGGCAGCTTAGCAGGGTGGTGGGCTGAAGCTTTCTTT.

This clonotype turned up a few times. The chain links TRBV3-1 to TRBJ1-2; TRBD1 might be the D (5 bases). Trimming took off 2 bases at V and 4 bases at J, with 8 bases between the two ends. Germline lookup yields CDR1 LGHDT and CDR2 YNNKEL (reference sequence). The length of the CDR3 is 13 residues. CDR3 DNA sequence: TGTGCCAGCAGCCAACAGGGTGCCTATGGCTACACCTTC. It specifies CASSQQGAYGYTF.